This TCR beta chain was profiled in a study of T-cell memory formation after mild COVID-19. Findings and limits, study-wide: Some clones that responded turned up in pre-infection memory, which suggests that cross-reactive memory joined in. Still unconfirmed is whether the second-wave clones peaking on day 37 recognized SARS-CoV-2. Clones shrinking between day 15 and 85 showed a balanced CD4/CD8 split, and those that grew later tilted toward CD4+. CD4+ contracting clones were mainly CM and EM; CD8+ ones, EMRA.

In TCRdb, the 5' RACE reads were re-called with MiXCR into one record per CDR3 protein. The sample has approximately 180,000 distinct CDR3 sequences, more than 15% seen once. This clonotype was observed a handful of times. Its cognate antigen is unknown. V was cut by 1 base and J by 4 bases, with 8 bases left in between. This CDR3 has 14 amino acids. CDR1 SGDLS and CDR2 YYNGEE come from the germline V gene. The specimen was PBMCs or a T cell subset sorted from them (not recorded which). The sequence was collected from an adult woman who had mild COVID-19 (a few samples of this study predate the infection). Cell type and time point are not known. V is TRBV9 and J is TRBJ2-2, with no clear D. The CDR3 nucleotides read TGTGCCAGCAGCGTAACGAGGAGCACCGGGGAGCTGTTTTTT. Its translation is CASSVTRSTGELFF.